This TCR beta chain was sequenced during a study of T-cell memory formation after mild COVID-19. This clonotype showed up many times. Germline V gene data show CDR1 as MNHEY and CDR2 as SVGEGT. CDR3 length: 13 amino acids. Trimming pared 8 bases from V and 5 bases from J, leaving 14 bases between. TCRdb called the 5' RACE reads again in MiXCR, with one record for every CDR3 protein. The sample includes about 260,000 distinct CDR3 sequences, 8% to 9% seen only once; the top ten take around a fifth. The clonotype was recovered from a man between 18 and 29 years old who had mild COVID-19 (a few samples of this study predate the infection). Cell type and time point are not known. The sample comprised PBMCs or a T cell subset sorted from them (not recorded which). V usage is TRBV6-2 or TRBV6-3 and J usage is TRBJ2-3, with a weak D call TRBD1 (6 bases). CDR3 sequence reads: CASLEQGLDTQYF. As DNA, the CDR3 is TGTGCCAGCTTGGAACAGGGCTTAGATACGCAGTATTTT.